A single sample gave rise to the 23 T cell receptor beta chains below, sequenced in a study of CD8+CD57+ T cells in acquired aplastic anemia. Patients included in sequencing had previously demonstrated CD8+CD57+ cell expansion by flow cytometry. Genomic DNA acted as the template from which TCR beta VDJ combination and CDR3 sequence profiling were carried out. TCRdb re-called the reads with MiXCR, one entry per CDR3 protein. Among 200,000 or so distinct CDR3 sequences, roughly 53% were seen once, and the ten largest hold nearly 20%. Sequenced: sorted CD4+, CD8+, or CD8+CD57+ T cells (not recorded which) from PBMCs. All receptors derive from a human donor with aplastic anemia.

Of note for this clonotype: The junction departs from the called germline gene at one end, perhaps through a read error. This chain links TRBV10-3 with TRBJ1-6; 9 nucleotides agree with TRBD1. The CDR3 consists of 15 residues. Germline V gene data show CDR1 as ENHRY and CDR2 as SYGVKD. The CDR3 coding sequence is TGTGCCAGCAGTTGGGCCGGGACAGGGCATTTCCCCCTCCACTTT. Translated, it gives CASSWAGTGHFPLHF.

The table lists this clonotype with many counts. The rearrangement uses TRBV7-6 and TRBJ2-1; 14 bases agree with TRBD2. V gave up 5 bases and J gave up 0 bases; unmatched junction bases: 12. Germline CDR1 and CDR2: SGHVS and FNYEAQ. The CDR3 is 20 residues long. The CDR3 spells CASSPRPGLAGVSSYNEQFF. The CDR3 DNA follows: TGTGCCAGCAGCCCCAGACCGGGACTAGCGGGGGTGAGCTCCTACAATGAGCAGTTCTTC.

This clonotype occurred many times. The rearrangement links TRBV2 to TRBJ1-3, with a weak D call TRBD1 (6 bases). The V gene lost 5 bases and the J gene lost 3 bases, with 14 bases spanning the gap. The germline V gene encodes CDR1 SNHLY and CDR2 FYNNEI. The CDR3 totals 15 residues. The chain's CDR3 is CASSKRRGGGNTIYF. DNA for the CDR3: TGTGCCAGCAGTAAACGCAGGGGTGGTGGAAACACCATATATTTT. Together with reference TRBV2 and TRBJ1-3, the CDR3 gives the full variable domain: EPEVTQTPSHQVTQMGQEVILRCVPISNHLYFYWYRQILGQKVEFLVSFYNNEISEKSEIFDDQFSVERPDGSNFTLKIRSTKLEDSAMYFCASSKRRGGGNTIYFGEGSWLTVV.

This clonotype was seen ten or more times. The rearrangement joins TRBV11-1 to TRBJ2-5, with D unresolved. V was cut by 1 base and J by 0 bases, with 6 bases left in between. CDR1 SGHAT and CDR2 FQDESV come from the germline V gene (reference sequence). CDR3 length: 14 amino acids. The DNA of the CDR3 is TGTGCCAGCAGCTTAGGGACGAACCAAGAGACCCAGTACTTC. As protein: CASSLGTNQETQYF.

The chain employs TRBV19 and TRBJ1-5, with a tentative D call TRBD1 (5 bases). This CDR3 comprises 16 residues. From germline, CDR1 is LNHDA and CDR2 SQIVND (reference sequence). With 1 base removed from V and 2 bases from J, the gap between germline ends came to 12 bases. CDR3 region: CASSIGGGIGNQPQHF. CDR3 nucleotides: TGTGCCAGTAGTATAGGGGGGGGAATCGGCAATCAGCCCCAGCATTTT.

This chain links TRBV5-1 with TRBJ1-3; 11 bases align to TRBD1. V shed 0 bases, J shed 0 bases, and the junction held 2 bases outside the gene matches. Germline lookup yields CDR1 SGHRS and CDR2 YFSETQ. CDR3 size: 17 residues. This CDR3 reads CASSLVGQGASGNTIYF. For the CDR3, the DNA is TGCGCCAGCAGCTTGGTCGGACAGGGGGCCTCTGGAAACACCATATATTTT.

The chain couples TRBV11-2 to TRBJ1-2; no definite D call. Trimming pared 5 bases from V and 7 bases from J, leaving 14 bases between. The CDR3 consists of 13 residues. In germline, CDR1 is SGHAT, CDR2 FQNNGV. The CDR3 DNA follows: TGTGCCAGCAGCCGAGCGGATCCAGCTGGCTACACCTTC. This translates into CASSRADPAGYTF.

This clonotype was found many times. The V gene is TRBV14, the J gene TRBJ2-5; D ambiguous. CDR1 is SGHDN, CDR2 FVKESK, per germline. This CDR3 is built from 13 residues. The V end was cut by 0 bases, the J end by 1 base, with 3 bases between. The CDR3: CASSQDLQETQYF. CDR3 DNA: TGTGCCAGCAGCCAAGATCTCCAAGAGACCCAGTACTTC. Variable domain in full (rest from reference TRBV14 and TRBJ2-5): EAGVTQFPSHSVIEKGQTVTLRCDPISGHDNLYWYRRVMGKEIKFLLHFVKESKQDESGMPNNRFLAERTGGTYSTLKVQPAELEDSGVYFCASSQDLQETQYFGPGTRLLVL.

This clonotype came up many times. The chain couples TRBV14 to TRBJ1-6; no clear D. The CDR3 totals 15 residues. V was clipped by 3 bases and J by 0 bases, with 6 bases between them. CDR1 is SGHDN, CDR2 FVKESK, per germline. The CDR3 DNA follows: TGTGCCAGCAGCCACAGGAGCTCCTATAATTCACCCCTCCACTTT. Translated: CASSHRSSYNSPLHF.

CDR3 DNA sequence: TGTGCCAGCAGCCTGGGGCCCCAACCCCAAGAGACCCAGTACTTC. Protein sequence: CASSLGPQPQETQYF. V gene TRBV7-9 combines with J gene TRBJ2-5, with D tentatively TRBD1 (5 bases). V was pared by 5 bases and J by 1 base, with 14 bases between. This CDR3 is 15 amino acids long. The germline CDR1 and CDR2 sequences are SEHNR and FQNEAQ (reference sequence).

This clonotype was seen many times. The chain uses TRBV19 and TRBJ1-5; D gene unclear. The V end lost 5 bases, the J end lost 4 bases, and 24 bases lay between the germline ends. The germline V gene has CDR1 LNHDA and CDR2 SQIVND (reference sequence). The CDR3 contains 18 residues. CDR3 bases: TGTGCCAGTAGTTCACCAACGGGGTTGGCGTTGAAGAATCAGCCCCAGCATTTT. Residues: CASSSPTGLALKNQPQHF.

This clonotype was picked up one time. A read error may produce the germline difference seen at one junction end. CDR3 residues: CATRQGNTGELSW. CDR3 in DNA: TGTGCCACTAGACAGGGGAACACCGGGGAGCTGTCTTGG. This rearrangement joins TRBV6-5 to TRBJ2-2; 8 positions match TRBD1. The CDR3 is 13 amino acids. Germline V gene sequence: CDR1 MNHEY, CDR2 SVGAGI.

The chain couples TRBV2 to TRBJ2-5, with 7 bases that match TRBD2. Germline CDR1 is SNHLY and CDR2 is FYNNEI. With 2 bases clipped from V and 5 bases from J, the junction kept 5 bases outside the gene matches. This CDR3 is 14 amino acids long. This CDR3 is CASSEQRGRETQYF. The CDR3 DNA reads as TGTGCCAGCAGTGAACAGCGGGGAAGGGAGACCCAGTACTTC.

This chain links TRBV18 with TRBJ2-3, with 8 bases lining up with TRBD2. The junction had 6 bases not matched to a gene; V was cut back by 6 bases and J by 1 base. Germline values: CDR1 KGHSH, CDR2 LQKENI. CDR3 size: 15 residues. The CDR3 protein is CASSQARGGTDTQYF. CDR3 coding DNA: TGTGCCAGCTCTCAGGCGCGGGGGGGCACAGATACGCAGTATTTT.

The rearrangement links TRBV11-3 to TRBJ2-7; the D is unclear. This CDR3 spans 13 amino acids. Germline loops: CDR1 SGHNT, CDR2 YENEEA. V lost 5 bases to trimming and J lost 3 bases, with 11 bases between them. The CDR3 here is CASSDRRDYEQYF. As DNA, the CDR3 is TGTGCCAGCAGCGACCGGCGAGACTACGAGCAGTACTTC.

The chain employs TRBV19 and TRBJ1-1; D may be TRBD1 (5 bases). There are 15 residues in the CDR3. From germline, CDR1 is LNHDA and CDR2 SQIVND (reference sequence). Trimming took 7 bases from V and 0 from J, leaving 15 bases between them. The CDR3 region has the DNA TGTGCCAGTACCCCAGGGAGGGCAATGAACACTGAAGCTTTCTTT. Its protein product is CASTPGRAMNTEAFF.

This clonotype was counted at least ten times. J is TRBJ1-2 and V is TRBV2; no definite D call. The CDR3 is 14 amino acids. Trimming pared 6 bases from V and 8 bases from J, leaving 19 bases between. Germline assignment: CDR1 SNHLY and CDR2 FYNNEI. The CDR3 region has the DNA TGTGCCAGCAGCCGCGTAGCGGTATCCAGAGGCTACACCTTC. Encoded protein: CASSRVAVSRGYTF.

This clonotype was detected only once. The CDR3 spells CATSRDFRGSHEQYF. For the CDR3, the DNA is TGTGCCACCAGCAGAGATTTCCGGGGGAGCCACGAGCAGTACTTC. J is TRBJ2-7 and V is TRBV15; a weak D match, TRBD2 (6 bases). The CDR3 sequence is 15 residues long. The V and J ends lost 0 bases and 5 bases respectively, with 14 bases between them. Germline V CDR1 and CDR2: LNHNV, YYDKDF (reference sequence).

This sequence joins TRBV7-2 and TRBJ1-6; no reliable D call. This CDR3 has 18 amino acids. Per germline, CDR1 SGHTA and CDR2 FQGNSA. Trimming took 0 bases from V and 8 from J, leaving 20 bases between them. The CDR3 spells CASSLAGIRPPNDSPLHF. In nucleotides, the CDR3 is TGTGCCAGCAGCTTAGCGGGAATCCGGCCCCCAAATGATTCACCCCTCCACTTT.

Turning to this clonotype: One end of the junction does not line up with germline, which may come from a read error. V is TRBV9 and J is TRBJ1-6, with D uncertain. CDR1 and CDR2 (germline): SGDLS, YYNGEE. The CDR3 runs 15 residues. As DNA, the CDR3 is TGCGCCAGCAGCGTAGATTCAGCCTATAATTCACCCCTCCACTTT. Encoded protein: CASSVDSAYNSPLHF.

The chain combines TRBV7-3 with TRBJ1-6, with D tentatively TRBD1 (5 bases). V was trimmed by 3 bases and J by 8 bases, leaving 11 bases between them. The CDR3 runs 14 residues. Germline CDR1 reads SGHTA; CDR2 reads FQGTGA. The CDR3, as DNA: TGTGCCAGCAGCTTGGGGGGGGACCATTCACCCCTCCACTTT. Translated: CASSLGGDHSPLHF. The complete variable domain, with remaining parts taken from reference TRBV7-3 and TRBJ1-6, reads GAGVSQTPSNKVTEKGKYVELRCDPISGHTALYWYRQSLGQGPEFLIYFQGTGAADDSGLPNDRFFAVRPEGSVSTLKIQRTERGDSAVYLCASSLGGDHSPLHFGNGTRLTVT.

The chain links TRBV2 to TRBJ1-4; D perhaps matches TRBD1 (6 bases). Germline CDR1 SNHLY, CDR2 FYNNEI. The CDR3 length is 15 residues. V lost 6 bases and J 7 bases, leaving 18 bases between the germline ends. For the CDR3, the DNA is TGTGCCAGCAGGGCCAGGAGATGGGGGCGTGAAAAACTGTTTTTT. Its translation is CASRARRWGREKLFF. The full variable domain, completed using reference TRBV2 and TRBJ1-4, is EPEVTQTPSHQVTQMGQEVILRCVPISNHLYFYWYRQILGQKVEFLVSFYNNEISEKSEIFDDQFSVERPDGSNFTLKIRSTKLEDSAMYFCASRARRWGREKLFFGSGTQLSVL.

This clonotype was recorded at least ten times. The J gene is TRBJ1-1, the V gene TRBV5-1, with D unresolved. The CDR3 runs to 13 residues. Germline assignment: CDR1 SGHRS and CDR2 YFSETQ. Trimming removed 1 base from V and 1 base from J, with 5 bases in between. This CDR3 is CASSLLQNTEAFF. The CDR3 DNA sequence: TGCGCCAGCAGCTTGTTACAGAACACTGAAGCTTTCTTT.